This T cell receptor (beta chain) stems from a study of CD8 T cells in ankylosing spondylitis. Findings and limits, study-wide: The clones that were linked to disease were reported to be significantly enriched in matched synovial fluid samples from ankylosing spondylitis patients. For ankylosing spondylitis blood, a TCR beta motif of about eight highly homologous variants appeared characteristic.

Molecular-barcoded quantitative 5'-RACE produced these TCR beta libraries. TCRdb itself ran the 5' RACE reads through MiXCR, one entry per CDR3 protein. This sample has 250,000 to 400,000 distinct CDR3 sequences; 9.5% to 13% occur once, and the top ten carry 8% to 9.5%. Comments on this clonotype: Its antigen is unidentified. One junction end disagrees with the germline gene, perhaps due to a read error.

The receptor was derived from a female donor with ankylosing spondylitis or in good health (not recorded which). The sample taken for sequencing was blood, either unsorted or a sorted T cell fraction (not recorded which).

The CDR3 is CSARDPASTFSSYKSPLHF. As DNA, the CDR3 is TGCAGTGCTAGAGATCCGGCCAGTACTTTCAGCTCCTATAAATCACCCCTCCACTTT. The genes are TRBV20-1 and TRBJ1-6; D call uncertain. Germline V gene sequence: CDR1 DFQATT, CDR2 SNEGSKA (reference sequence). There are 19 residues in the CDR3.